This T cell receptor beta chain is from a study of shared clonotypes between healthy human individuals. Clones were sequenced by immunoSEQ multiplex PCR, and TCRdb holds only the in-frame ones, with some missing. The repertoire holds 2.3 million or so clones, with approximately 95% as singletons. V dropped 2 bases and J dropped 1 base, with 10 bases sitting between them. Germline V gene sequence: CDR1 SGHDT, CDR2 YYEEEE. This CDR3 is built from 15 residues. Material for sequencing was naive CD4+ T cells from PBMCs. This sample's subset: CD45RA+ positively selected. This chain joins TRBV5-6 and TRBJ2-1; D is possibly TRBD2 (6 bases). The receptor's source is a man aged 18 to 30 in good health. Some clones in this sample may be carry-over from other donors' samples. The CDR3, as DNA: TGTGCCAGCAGCTTAGGCGGGGTGTCCTACAATGAGCAGTTCTTC. The encoded protein is CASSLGGVSYNEQFF. The complete variable domain, with remaining parts taken from reference TRBV5-6 and TRBJ2-1, reads DAGVTQSPTHLIKTRGQQVTLRCSPKSGHDTVSWYQQALGQGPQFIFQYYEEEERQRGNFPDRFSGHQFPNYSSELNVNALLLGDSALYLCASSLGGVSYNEQFFGPGTRLTVL.